This T cell receptor (beta chain) was captured by sequencing in a study of cytomegalovirus exposure and HLA in healthy donors. Study context: An earlier analysis found fewer than 140 million unique TCR beta sequences from about 179 million T cells. Whole-study results and caveats: A later analysis revealed that TCR association rates differed between HLA loci, peaking at DRB1 and bottoming out at HLA-C. In a later analysis, at a false discovery rate of 0.05, 15,000 to 20,000 TCR beta sequences matched HLA alleles.

A multiplex PCR was run with 60 Vbeta primers and 13 Jbeta primers. Authors' data handling: The authors later counted 70 million to 85 million unique TCR beta chains, 9 million to 12 million of them shared. The method was immunoSEQ multiplex PCR; TCRdb's version includes in-frame clones alone and lacks a portion of them. V and J calls and clone size are copied from that table; D and trimming were computed from the DNA. Of roughly 99,000 clones listed, approximately 79% are singletons. CDR1 is MNHEY, CDR2 SVGAGI, per germline. The V and J ends lost 4 bases and 8 bases respectively, with 8 bases between them. The CDR3 spans 12 residues. Only a few counts were recorded for this clone. As yet, its antigen is unknown.

The chain has TRBV6-5 and TRBJ2-2; D might be TRBD2 (6 bases). The TCR originated in a woman aged 40 to 50 in good health and CMV-seronegative. The sequenced sample consisted of PBMCs. In nucleotides, the CDR3 is TGTGCCAGCAGTTTTCGGGGGGGGGAGCTGTTTTTT. Translated: CASSFRGGELFF.